The present entry profiles one T cell receptor (beta chain) with its context. Its cognate antigen has yet to be identified. This record belongs to a study of T cells expressing NK-cell markers (TCRdb year 2020). With regard to the full study: In sorted CD3+CD56+NKG2C+, CD3+CD56+NKG2C- and CD3+CD56-NKG2C+ T-cell subsets from several donors, TCR beta-chain repertoires were profiled. Among the eight sequenced donors, only one was HCMV-seronegative, while the other seven were HCMV-seropositive. Randomly selected healthy volunteers, three men and five women, were used as the eight sequenced donors. Sequencing of the libraries produced 2 x 150 bp reads on Illumina HiSeq 2000/2500, MiSeq or NextSeq.

A commercial ELISA kit detecting HCMV-specific IgG in serum was used to determine HCMV serostatus. Peripheral blood mononuclear cells were isolated from blood by Ficoll density gradient centrifugation. The CDR3, from cysteine to phenylalanine, totals 16 residues. DNA is not recorded here. Sequencing relied on an Illumina HiSeq 2000. The TCR beta cDNA libraries were made using 5'RACE template switching, a step that added both a universal primer site and unique molecular identifiers. cDNA synthesis was primed from the TCR beta constant segment and was followed by two successive PCR amplification steps. In the original analysis: Reads were demultiplexed and grouped by UMI with MIGEC, and clonotypes were assembled and quantified with MiTCR. To remove erroneous sequences, TCR cDNA sequences were retained only when supported by two or more reads. The tcR package was used for downstream repertoire analysis, and clonotypes were matched across fractions by CDR3 nucleotide sequence plus V segment. VDJmatch was used to annotate antigen specificity against VDJdb, with one amino acid substitution allowed in CDR3. TCRdb reprocessed the sequencing reads and holds a single record per CDR3 protein sequence, with no DNA. None of the V and J calls come from the authors' own analysis; TCRdb made them. The data table for this sample lists about 460,000 distinct CDR3 sequences. 1.4% of the sample is held by the ten biggest clonotypes.

Study-wide conclusions, independent of this receptor: In six donors, the dominant CD3+CD56+NKG2C+ clonotypes were among the top 10 CD8+ clonotypes and accounted for about 1.0-7.5% of CD8+ T cells. Whether the expanded NKG2C-expressing T cell clones were specific for HCMV antigens was left unclear. Those dominant clonotypes were again the most abundant among CD3+CD56-NKG2C+ cells in several donors, at roughly 28.3-65%.

This TCR derives from a woman between 45 and 60 years old in good health. Donor details come from another sample of the same person, matched by shared clones. The chain couples TRBV12-3 or TRBV12-4 to TRBJ2-3; as DNA is missing, the TRBD1 call by TCRdb cannot be tested. The material sequenced was blood T cells: a sorted CD56 or NKG2C T cell subset, CD4+ or CD8+ T cells, or bulk PBMC T cells (not recorded which). Here the CDR3 is given as CASSLAGGVNTDTQYF.